This entry concerns a single T cell receptor (beta chain). No antigen is known for it. The method was immunoSEQ multiplex PCR; TCRdb's version includes in-frame clones alone and lacks a portion of them. The table lists over 100,000 clones, around 90% of them singletons. These data originate in a study of T cell responses to AZD1222 COVID-19 vaccine. Study results and limitations: Reportedly, close to half of spike-specific TCRs are directed against unmutated variant regions. Spike-wide vaccine-associated CD4 TCRs dominated at 160-218 and 743-854.

Germline-derived CDR1 and CDR2 are ENHRY and SYGVKD. V dropped 6 bases and J dropped 4; count of bases not matched to a gene: 8. CDR3 length equals 16 residues. The specimen was peripheral blood, collected on day 0 of AZD1222 vaccination. The chain links TRBV10-3 to TRBJ2-3; 12 nucleotides agree with TRBD2. This sequence was found in an adult in good health. The CDR3 region has the DNA TGTGCCATCAGACCCGGACTAGCGGGGCTCTCAGATACGCAGTATTTT. Translation: CAIRPGLAGLSDTQYF.